This T cell receptor beta chain was sequenced for a study of blood T cell repertoires in COVID-19. Data came from immunoSEQ multiplex PCR; TCRdb stores just in-frame clones and leaves some out. This table has more than 60,000 clones, roughly four fifths appearing once. The junction had 5 bases not matched to a gene; V was cut back by 3 bases and J by 2 bases. The germline V gene has CDR1 SGHTA and CDR2 FQGNSA. The CDR3 has 16 amino acids. The sample was peripheral blood. This clonotype was sampled from a human donor in a cohort sampled during active COVID-19. The V and J genes are TRBV7-2 and TRBJ2-5; 11 bases align to TRBD1. CDR3 sequence: CASSLPGQGEQETQYF. CDR3 nucleotides: TGTGCCAGCAGCTTGCCGGGACAGGGGGAACAAGAGACCCAGTACTTC.